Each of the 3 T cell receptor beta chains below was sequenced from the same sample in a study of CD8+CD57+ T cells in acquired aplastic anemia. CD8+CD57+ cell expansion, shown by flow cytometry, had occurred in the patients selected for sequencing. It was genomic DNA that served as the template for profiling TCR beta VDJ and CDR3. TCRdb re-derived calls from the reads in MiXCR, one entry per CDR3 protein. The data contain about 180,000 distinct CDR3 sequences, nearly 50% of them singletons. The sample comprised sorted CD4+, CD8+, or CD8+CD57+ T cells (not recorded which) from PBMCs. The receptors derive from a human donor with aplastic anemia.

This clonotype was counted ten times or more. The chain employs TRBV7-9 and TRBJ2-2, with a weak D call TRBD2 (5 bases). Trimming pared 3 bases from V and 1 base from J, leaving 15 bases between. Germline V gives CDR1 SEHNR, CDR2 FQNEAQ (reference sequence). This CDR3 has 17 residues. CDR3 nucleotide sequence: TGTGCCAGCAGCTTGGGCCTTCTGGGGAGGAACACCGGGGAGCTGTTTTTT. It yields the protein CASSLGLLGRNTGELFF.

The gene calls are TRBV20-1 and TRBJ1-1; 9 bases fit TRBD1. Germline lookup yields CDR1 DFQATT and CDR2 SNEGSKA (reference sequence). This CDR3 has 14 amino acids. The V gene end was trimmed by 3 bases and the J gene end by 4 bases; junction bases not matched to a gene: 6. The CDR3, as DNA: TGCAGTGCTAGGGACAGGGGATGGGTCACTGAAGCTTTCTTT. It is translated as CSARDRGWVTEAFF.

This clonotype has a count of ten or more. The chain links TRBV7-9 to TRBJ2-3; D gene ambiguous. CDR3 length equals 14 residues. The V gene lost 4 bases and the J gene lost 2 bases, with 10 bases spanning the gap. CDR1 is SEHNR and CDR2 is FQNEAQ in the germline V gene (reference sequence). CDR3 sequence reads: CASSSPGYTDTQYF. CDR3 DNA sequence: TGTGCCAGCAGCTCCCCCGGATACACAGATACGCAGTATTTT.